This TCR beta chain was identified in a study of blood T cell repertoires in COVID-19. About the research overall: Sample material is recorded as cDNA or gDNA derived from T cells, B-cell-depleted T cells, or PBMCs.

The method was immunoSEQ multiplex PCR; TCRdb's version includes in-frame clones alone and lacks a portion of them. The sample comprises roughly 200,000 clones, around 84% of which are singletons, and approximately 19% rests with the top ten. With 0 bases removed from V and 2 bases from J, the gap between germline ends came to 14 bases. CDR1 and CDR2 (germline): LGHNA, YNFKEQ. The CDR3 extends over 16 amino acids. Sample: peripheral blood. This receptor was obtained from a human donor in a cohort sampled during active COVID-19. The V gene is TRBV4-2, the J gene TRBJ2-7, with a possible D match to TRBD2 (5 bases). The CDR3 DNA reads as TGTGCCAGCAGCCAAGAAGGAGGAGTTGAGACCTACGAGCAGTACTTC. Encoded protein: CASSQEGGVETYEQYF.